This T cell receptor (beta chain) was profiled in a study of cytomegalovirus exposure and HLA in healthy donors. The V gene's germline CDR1 is SGHRS and CDR2 YFSETQ. The CDR3 length is 16 residues. J lost 7 bases, V lost 4 bases, and 14 bases had no gene match. This clone was detected once. It was with 60 Vbeta and 13 Jbeta primers that the PCR ran. TCRdb's copy holds only in-frame clones and misses some; the assay was immunoSEQ multiplex PCR. Of fewer than 200,000 clones listed, 70% to 80% are singletons. Sequencing was performed on PBMCs. This TCR was recovered from a man aged 40-49 years in good health and CMV-seronegative. This chain connects TRBV5-1 to TRBJ1-1, with 9 bases that match TRBD1. CDR3 sequence reads: CASSHGPGQGTGEAFF. The CDR3 coding sequence is TGCGCCAGCAGCCACGGTCCGGGACAGGGAACTGGTGAAGCTTTCTTT. The full variable domain, completed using reference TRBV5-1 and TRBJ1-1, is KAGVTQTPRYLIKTRGQQVTLSCSPISGHRSVSWYQQTPGQGLQFLFEYFSETQRNKGNFPGRFSGRQFSNSRSEMNVSTLELGDSALYLCASSHGPGQGTGEAFFGQGTRLTVV.